These 11 T cell receptor beta chains originate from one sample sequenced in a study of blood T cell repertoires in COVID-19. Generated by immunoSEQ multiplex PCR, the TCRdb table keeps only in-frame clones and is missing some. The sample carries 200,000 to 250,000 clones, 82% recorded once. The sample consisted of PBMCs or T cells enriched from blood (not recorded which). The receptors here all came from a woman aged 55-69 years who had recovered from COVID-19.

The chain couples TRBV6-2 or TRBV6-3 to TRBJ2-4, with D possibly TRBD1 on 6 matching bases. The CDR3 sequence is 16 residues long. Per germline, CDR1 MNHEY and CDR2 SVGEGT. Trimming shortened V by 0 bases and J by 8 bases, and 17 bases separated the two germline ends. CDR3: CASSYSVGDQGYIQYF. CDR3 in DNA: TGTGCCAGCAGTTACTCGGTGGGGGACCAGGGGTACATTCAGTACTTC.

V usage is TRBV29-1 and J usage is TRBJ2-7; 9 bases fit TRBD2. V was clipped by 2 bases and J by 5 bases; unmatched bases: 7. CDR1 is SQVTM and CDR2 is ANQGSEA in the germline V gene. The CDR3 is 14 residues long. The CDR3, as DNA: TGCAGCGTTGAATTCGCGGGAGGGCGGCACGAGCAGTACTTC. Amino acid sequence: CSVEFAGGRHEQYF.

The chain has TRBV6-2 or TRBV6-3 and TRBJ1-1, with D maybe TRBD1 (5 bases). V was trimmed by 3 bases and J by 3 bases, leaving 11 bases between them. CDR1 is MNHEY, CDR2 SVGEGT, per germline. This CDR3 is built from 14 residues. The DNA for the CDR3 is TGTGCCAGCAGTTATTTTCTCAGGGACACTGAAGCTTTCTTT. Its protein product is CASSYFLRDTEAFF.

The rearrangement links TRBV19 to TRBJ2-4; TRBD1 matches at 8 bases. V lost 4 bases, J lost 2 bases, and 4 bases stayed unmatched. The CDR3 runs to 15 residues. CDR1 and CDR2 from the germline V gene are LNHDA and SQIVND (reference sequence). CDR3 DNA sequence: TGTGCCAGTAGTACCCGGACAGGGACCAAAAACATTCAGTACTTC. Protein sequence: CASSTRTGTKNIQYF.

The V call is TRBV5-1, the J call TRBJ1-5, with D possibly being TRBD1 (5 bases). Trimming took off 5 bases at V and 0 bases at J, with 9 bases between the two ends. In germline, CDR1 is SGHRS, CDR2 YFSETQ. The CDR3 is made up of 14 amino acids. The CDR3 is CASRHDSSNQPQHF. CDR3 in DNA: TGCGCCAGCAGACATGACAGTAGCAATCAGCCCCAGCATTTT.

The chain combines TRBV18 with TRBJ2-1; no clear D. Trimming pared 0 bases from V and 3 bases from J, leaving 6 bases between. Germline values: CDR1 KGHSH, CDR2 LQKENI. CDR3 length: 14 residues. In DNA form, the CDR3 reads TGTGCCAGCTCACCACCGCAGGTCTACAATGAGCAGTTCTTC. Its protein product is CASSPPQVYNEQFF. Together with reference TRBV18 and TRBJ2-1, the CDR3 gives the full variable domain: NAGVMQNPRHLVRRRGQEARLRCSPMKGHSHVYWYRQLPEEGLKFMVYLQKENIIDESGMPKERFSAEFPKEGPSILRIQQVVRGDSAAYFCASSPPQVYNEQFFGPGTRLTVL.

This clone was counted a single time. V is TRBV2 and J is TRBJ2-2, with 8 bases aligning to TRBD1. Germline lookup yields CDR1 SNHLY and CDR2 FYNNEI. With 8 bases clipped from V and 0 bases from J, the junction kept 5 bases outside the gene matches. The CDR3 has 15 residues. CDR3 protein: CASLRDRTNTGELFF. The CDR3 bases are TGTGCCAGCCTCCGGGACAGGACGAACACCGGGGAGCTGTTTTTT.

The rearrangement joins TRBV27 to TRBJ2-1; D possibly corresponds to TRBD2 (6 bases). Germline V gene data show CDR1 as MNHEY and CDR2 as SMNVEV (reference sequence). V lost 3 bases and J lost 5, with 17 bases in between. The CDR3 is made up of 16 amino acids. DNA of the CDR3: TGTGCCAGCAGTTTCGCCGGAGGGCCATCCCACAATGAGCAGTTCTTC. As protein: CASSFAGGPSHNEQFF.

This chain links TRBV2 with TRBJ2-1, with TRBD2 matching 9 bases. Per germline, CDR1 SNHLY and CDR2 FYNNEI. The J segment lost 5 bases and the V segment lost 1 base, leaving 3 bases of the junction unmatched. This CDR3 is built from 15 residues. In DNA form, the CDR3 reads TGTGCCAGCAGTGAAGAGACTAGCGGTGACAATGAGCAGTTCTTC. It yields the protein CASSEETSGDNEQFF.

The J gene is TRBJ2-7, the V gene TRBV2; TRBD1 might be the D (6 bases). CDR1 is SNHLY, CDR2 FYNNEI, per germline. V gave up 6 bases and J gave up 4 bases, with 10 bases separating them. CDR3 size: 12 residues. CDR3 nucleotides: TGTGCCAGCAGACCCACAGGGTACGAGCAGTACTTC. Translating it yields CASRPTGYEQYF.

The V and J genes are TRBV19 and TRBJ2-2, with D tentatively TRBD2 (6 bases). The CDR3 has 14 residues. Germline CDR1 is LNHDA and CDR2 is SQIVND (reference sequence). V was pared by 6 bases and J by 6 bases, with 14 bases between. The CDR3 DNA reads as TGTGCCAGTAGGGGGGGACGGTGGGCCGGGGAGCTGTTTTTT. This gives the protein CASRGGRWAGELFF.